This T cell receptor (beta chain) was retrieved from a study of cytomegalovirus exposure and HLA in healthy donors. Germline values: CDR1 SGHRS, CDR2 YFSETQ. The V segment lost 2 bases and the J segment 10 bases; nucleotides outside the gene matches: 6. This CDR3 has 13 residues. The PCR made use of 60 Vbeta and 13 Jbeta primers. Clones were read by immunoSEQ multiplex PCR, and TCRdb kept only the in-frame ones, dropping some. Recorded here are under 200,000 clones; the top ten clones represent roughly 6.7%. The chain carries TRBV5-1 and TRBJ1-1; 9 bases line up with TRBD1. The clonotype comes from a man aged 25-40 years in good health and CMV-seronegative. The specimen was PBMCs. DNA of the CDR3: TGCGCCAGCAGCTTACAGGGGGCAATCGGAGCTTTCTTT. Its translation is CASSLQGAIGAFF.